This T cell receptor (beta chain) was sequenced during a study of blood T cell repertoires in COVID-19. This clone has only one observation. V trimming: 3 bases; J trimming: 5 bases; junction bases outside the gene matches: 8. The CDR3 is made up of 16 amino acids. Germline CDR1 and CDR2: KGHSH and LQKENI. Study processing details: How many nucleated cells were present was estimated from reference gene primer amplification. The table came from immunoSEQ multiplex PCR; TCRdb's copy has only in-frame clones and leaves some out. The V and J calls and clone size come from that table; D and trimming were worked out from the DNA. The sample consists of 120,000 to 150,000 clones, 85% to 90% of them appearing once.

This clonotype was sampled from a man over 45 with active or convalescent COVID-19. The genes are TRBV18 and TRBJ1-5; 9 bases match TRBD1. Sequenced material: peripheral blood. CDR3 protein: CASSPLTGGFDQPQHF. CDR3 DNA sequence: TGTGCCAGCTCACCCTTGACAGGGGGTTTTGATCAGCCCCAGCATTTT.